These T cell receptor beta chains were read from a single sample in a study of cytomegalovirus exposure and HLA in healthy donors. TCRdb's copy holds only in-frame clones and misses some; the assay was immunoSEQ multiplex PCR. This table holds about 170,000 clones, 84% found once. Material for sequencing was PBMCs. The receptors shown here come from a girl aged 10 to 17 in good health and CMV-seropositive. Both conserved end residues are part of each CDR3. Each record gives: D gene, V gene, J gene, clone size, CDR3 DNA, CDR3 protein. The D gene is left open where the match is weak. The size field is filled for only some rows; it gives once, few, many or a size class.

TRBD1	TRBV14	TRBJ2-7	NA	TGTGCCAGCAGCGGTGACAGGGGGCAAGAGCAGTACTTC	CASSGDRGQEQYF
NA	TRBV9	TRBJ2-7	NA	TGTGCCAGCAGCGTAGACATGGTTTCCTACGAGCAGTACTTC	CASSVDMVSYEQYF
NA	TRBV18	TRBJ1-5	NA	TGTGCCAGCTCATCTGACACCTTCGGGCCCCAGCATTTT	CASSSDTFGPQHF
NA	TRBV4-1	TRBJ1-2	NA	TGCGCCAGCAGCCGCATAAAAGGGGGTTTAGGCTACACCTTC	CASSRIKGGLGYTF
TRBD1	TRBV11-3	TRBJ1-4	NA	TGTGCCAGCAGCTCCACAGGGGCAACTAATGAAAAACTGTTTTTT	CASSSTGATNEKLFF
TRBD2	TRBV19	TRBJ2-1	NA	TGTGCCAGTAGTATACAGCGGGGGGCAAACAATGAGCAGTTCTTC	CASSIQRGANNEQFF
TRBD1	TRBV11-2	TRBJ1-2	NA	TGTGCCAGCAGCTCAATAAACAGGGGGCGGCGGGCTTGGTATGGCTACACCTTC	CASSSINRGRRAWYGYTF
TRBD1	TRBV18	TRBJ1-2	NA	TGTGCCAGCTCACAGGGACCTCGTGAGGGGGCCCATGGCTACACCTTC	CASSQGPREGAHGYTF
NA	TRBV5-6	TRBJ1-1	NA	TGTGCCAGCAGCTTGCTCCAGGGGTATACTGAAGCTTTCTTT	CASSLLQGYTEAFF
TRBD1	TRBV5-1	TRBJ2-1	NA	TGCGCCAGCAGCAAGGGACAGGTTAACAATGAGCAGTTCTTC	CASSKGQVNNEQFF
NA	TRBV27	TRBJ2-3	NA	TGTGCCAGCAGTACATTAGGGGTTTACACAGATACGCAGTATTTT	CASSTLGVYTDTQYF
TRBD1	TRBV2	TRBJ1-1	NA	TGTGCCAGCAGTCAAGGGGGCGGGAACACTGAAGCTTTCTTT	CASSQGGGNTEAFF
NA	TRBV2	TRBJ1-1	NA	TGTGCCAGCAGTTTTACGACAGGTGTTACTGAAGCTTTCTTT	CASSFTTGVTEAFF
TRBD2	TRBV10-1	TRBJ2-2	NA	TGCGCCAGCAGTGAGTGGGGTCTTAGCGGGGCCACCGGGGAGCTGTTTTTT	CASSEWGLSGATGELFF
TRBD2	TRBV5-1	TRBJ2-7	once	TGCGCCAGCAGCTCCCCTTTGACTAGCACCTACGAGCAGTACTTC	CASSSPLTSTYEQYF
TRBD1	TRBV13	TRBJ2-5	NA	TGTGCCAGCAGCTCGGACAGGGAAGAGACCCAGTACTTC	CASSSDREETQYF
NA	TRBV5-4	TRBJ1-1	NA	TGTGCCAGCAGCTCACCGTCGGCGGGAGGTTTGACTGAAGCTTTCTTT	CASSSPSAGGLTEAFF
TRBD1	TRBV5-4	TRBJ2-5	NA	TGTGCCAGCAGAGATGTGGGACAGGGGGCTTCGGAGACCCAGTACTTC	CASRDVGQGASETQYF
NA	TRBV19	TRBJ1-1	NA	TGTGCCAGTAGTATTTACAGGGCCACTGAAGCTTTCTTT	CASSIYRATEAFF
TRBD2	TRBV19	TRBJ2-7	NA	TGTGCCAGTAGGACGGGGGGCTCCTACGAGCAGTACTTC	CASRTGGSYEQYF
TRBD1	TRBV19	TRBJ1-1	NA	TGTGCCAGTAGGACAGGGCAGGGGGCAGGAGCTTTCTTT	CASRTGQGAGAFF
TRBD2	TRBV6-5	TRBJ2-1	NA	TGTGCCAGCTGGCGGGGGGGTGAGCAGTTCTTC	CASWRGGEQFF